These 12 T cell receptor beta chains were sequenced from one sample in a study of T cells in Graves' hyperthyroidism and ophthalmopathy. RNA transcripts were the template for amplifying TCR beta CDR3 regions. First-round RT-PCR targeting the TCR CDR3 was performed with the HTBI primer set. TCRdb reprocessed the multiplex PCR reads with MiXCR, giving one entry per CDR3 protein. The sample has around 500,000 distinct CDR3 sequences, roughly 14% seen once; the top ten hold 15% to 20%. Sequenced material: blood. The receptors were sampled from a woman under 30 with Graves' hyperthyroidism.

The CDR3 protein is CASSLRVSGINEQYF. The CDR3 coding sequence is TGTGCCAGCAGCTTACGGGTTAGCGGGATAAACGAGCAGTACTTC. The rearrangement joins TRBV7-9 to TRBJ2-7; 8 bases line up with TRBD2. Trimming took 2 bases from V and 5 from J; bases not matched to a gene: 8. The CDR3 length is 15 residues. Germline V gives CDR1 SEHNR, CDR2 FQNEAQ (reference sequence).

This clonotype was seen a handful of times. The chain is built from TRBV15 and TRBJ1-4; D gene unclear. Trimming took off 2 bases at V and 4 bases at J, with 11 bases between the two ends. The CDR3 length is 15 residues. The germline V gene encodes CDR1 LNHNV and CDR2 YYDKDF (reference sequence). The CDR3 coding sequence is TGTGCCACCAGCAGATCCCCCTTAATTAATGAAAAACTGTTTTTT. Its protein product is CATSRSPLINEKLFF. The full variable domain, in which reference TRBV15 and TRBJ1-4 provide the parts outside the CDR3, is DAMVIQNPRYQVTQFGKPVTLSCSQTLNHNVMYWYQQKSSQAPKLLFHYYDKDFNNEADTPDNFQSRRPNTSFCFLDIRSPGLGDTAMYLCATSRSPLINEKLFFGSGTQLSVL.

This clonotype occurred many times. This rearrangement joins TRBV3-1 to TRBJ2-1, with D possibly matching TRBD1 (5 bases). The germline gives CDR1 LGHDT, CDR2 YNNKEL (reference sequence). The CDR3 is 17 residues long. The V and J ends lost 0 bases and 3 bases respectively, with 15 bases between them. DNA for the CDR3: TGTGCCAGCAGCCAAGAAATGAAGGGGTTTGGCTACAATGAGCAGTTCTTC. Translated: CASSQEMKGFGYNEQFF.

This clonotype has ten or more counts. The gene calls are TRBV12-3 or TRBV12-4 and TRBJ1-1; 8 nucleotides agree with TRBD1. Trimming at V came to 3 bases and at J to 0 bases, leaving 3 bases not matched to a gene. This CDR3 region has 15 residues. The CDR3 nucleotides read TGTGCCAGCAGTTTGGGACAGGTCGTGAACACTGAAGCTTTCTTT. Its translation: CASSLGQVVNTEAFF.

In its sample, this clonotype was seen many times. The CDR3 spells CSARVWGETSGYEQYV. Here the CDR3 DNA reads TGCAGTGCTAGAGTTTGGGGGGAGACTAGCGGCTACGAGCAGTACGTC. The rearrangement joins TRBV20-1 to TRBJ2-7; 9 nucleotides align to TRBD2. CDR1 and CDR2 from the germline V gene are DFQATT and SNEGSKA (reference sequence). The V segment lost 1 base and the J segment 3 bases; nucleotides outside the gene matches: 10. CDR3 length equals 16 residues.

This clonotype was recorded many times. V gene TRBV7-3 combines with J gene TRBJ2-3; 8 positions agree with TRBD1. The CDR3 sequence is 15 residues long. Per germline, CDR1 SGHTA and CDR2 FQGTGA. Germline trimming cut 5 bases from V and 6 bases from J; bases unmatched to any gene: 10. Written as DNA, the CDR3 is TGTGCCAGCAGCCCCGAGGGACAGGCGTACGATACGCAGTATTTT. This codes for CASSPEGQAYDTQYF.

This clonotype showed up many times. J is TRBJ1-1 and V is TRBV12-3 or TRBV12-4; unclear D gene. The germline V and J ends were trimmed by 3 bases and 5 bases, with 13 bases remaining between them. The CDR3 is 14 residues long. The DNA for the CDR3 is TGTGCCAGCAGTTTCCAAGGGCGCGGAACTGAAGCTTTCTTT. Its protein is CASSFQGRGTEAFF.

This clonotype was found a few times. The chain couples TRBV6-1 to TRBJ2-1, with TRBD2 identical over 8 bases. The germline V gene encodes CDR1 MNHNS and CDR2 SASEGT. CDR3 length equals 15 residues. The junction had 8 bases not matched to a gene; V was cut back by 6 bases and J by 4 bases. The DNA of the CDR3 is TGTGCCAGCAGCCCGGGGACTAGACCATACAATGAGCAGTTCTTC. Translating it yields CASSPGTRPYNEQFF.

In nucleotides, the CDR3 is TGTGCCAGCAGTGAGGCACCAGCAAACTATGGCTACACCTTC. Translation: CASSEAPANYGYTF. V usage is TRBV6-1 and J usage is TRBJ1-2; D is ambiguous. The CDR3 is 14 residues long. V lost 3 bases and J lost 2, with 10 bases in between. Germline CDR1 MNHNS, CDR2 SASEGT.

This clonotype was picked up many times. This chain uses TRBV28 with TRBJ2-5, with 10 bases matching TRBD2. J lost 5 bases, V lost 3 bases, and 9 bases had no gene match. This CDR3 region has 16 residues. CDR1 MDHEN and CDR2 SYDVKM come from the germline V gene. CDR3 bases: TGTGCCAGCAGTTTTGGAGCGGGAGGGCCACCTGAGACCCAGTACTTC. This codes for CASSFGAGGPPETQYF.

This clonotype has at least ten counts. This chain connects TRBV10-3 to TRBJ2-1; a weak D match, TRBD1 (5 bases). The CDR3 contains 11 residues. Germline V gives CDR1 ENHRY, CDR2 SYGVKD. Trimming stripped 3 bases from V and 9 bases from J, with 6 bases between. The CDR3 DNA sequence: TGTGCCATCAGTGACAGGGTTGAGCAGTTCTTC. It yields the protein CAISDRVEQFF.

This clonotype was counted many times. The V call is TRBV11-3, the J call TRBJ2-7; D call uncertain. Trimming removed 5 bases at V and 4 bases at J, with 12 bases between. This CDR3 spans 13 amino acids. Germline V gene data show CDR1 as SGHNT and CDR2 as YENEEA. The CDR3 DNA reads as TGTGCCAGCAGCCCCCCGGGCTCTTACGAGCAGTACTTC. Amino acids: CASSPPGSYEQYF.